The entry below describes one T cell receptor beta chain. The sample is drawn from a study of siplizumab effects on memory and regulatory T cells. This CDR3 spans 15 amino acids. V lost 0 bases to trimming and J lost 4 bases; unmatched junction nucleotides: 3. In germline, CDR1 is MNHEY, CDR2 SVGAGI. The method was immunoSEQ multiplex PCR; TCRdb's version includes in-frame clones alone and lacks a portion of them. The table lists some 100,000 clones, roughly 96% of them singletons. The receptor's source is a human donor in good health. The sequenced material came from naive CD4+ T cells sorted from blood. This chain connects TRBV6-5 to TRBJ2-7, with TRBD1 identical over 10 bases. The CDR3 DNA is TGTGCCAGCAGTTACTCGGGGACAGGGGTATACGAGCAGTACTTC. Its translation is CASSYSGTGVYEQYF.